What follows are 32 T cell receptor beta chains derived from one specimen sequenced in a study of response to subunit inactivated influenza vaccine. TCRdb reprocessed the RT-PCR reads via MiXCR and lists one record per CDR3 protein. The table shows 600,000 to 850,000 distinct CDR3 sequences, with 14% occurring only once. The material sequenced was PBMCs from blood, taken less than 15 days before vaccination. These receptors originate from a man aged 50 or older who received an inactivated influenza vaccine.

This clonotype has only a few counts. The rearrangement joins TRBV12-3 or TRBV12-4 to TRBJ1-6; D not certain. Trimming stripped 1 base from V and 4 bases from J, with 8 bases between. The CDR3 runs to 15 residues. CDR3 loop: CASSLGAPYNSPLHF. The CDR3 coding sequence is TGTGCCAGCAGTTTAGGGGCACCGTATAATTCACCCCTCCACTTT.

The V call is TRBV12-3 or TRBV12-4, the J call TRBJ1-2, with a tentative D call TRBD1 (5 bases). This CDR3 region has 14 residues. V was shortened by 3 bases and J by 7 bases, with 15 bases between the two germline ends. CDR3 nucleotide sequence: TGTGCCAGCAGTTTTAGGGGAGGGGCGTTTGGCTACACCTTC. Its protein product is CASSFRGGAFGYTF.

This clonotype was found many times. V is TRBV19 and J is TRBJ1-1; D uncertain. CDR3 length: 14 amino acids. The germline V gene has CDR1 LNHDA and CDR2 SQIVND (reference sequence). Between the trimmed V and J ends, which lost 8 bases and 0 bases, there was a span of 13 bases. The CDR3 loop reads CASANPDVNTEAFF. The CDR3 DNA reads as TGTGCCAGTGCGAACCCGGACGTGAACACTGAAGCTTTCTTT.

This clonotype was seen a few times. The CDR3 coding sequence is TGTGCCAGCAGGGGACTAGCGGGTGTCAATGAGCAGTTCTTC. This encodes CASRGLAGVNEQFF. The chain is built from TRBV6-1 and TRBJ2-1; 12 bases align to TRBD2. Losses at the gene ends were 6 bases for V and 6 bases for J; bases not matched to a gene: 3. CDR1 MNHNS and CDR2 SASEGT come from the germline V gene. This CDR3 is 14 amino acids long.

This clonotype was detected only a few times. The gene calls are TRBV6-1 and TRBJ2-1; 10 nucleotides align to TRBD2. With V trimmed by 4 bases and J by 4 bases, 10 bases remained unmatched. There are 17 residues in the CDR3. Germline CDR1 is MNHNS and CDR2 is SASEGT. The CDR3 sequence is CASSVNNLAGEYNEQFF. The CDR3 DNA reads TGTGCCAGCAGTGTAAATAACCTAGCGGGGGAATACAATGAGCAGTTCTTC.

There are many counts of this clonotype. This chain uses TRBV12-3 or TRBV12-4 with TRBJ2-5; 8 nucleotides align to TRBD1. The CDR3 length is 14 residues. With V trimmed by 5 bases and J by 4 bases, 6 bases remained unmatched. The CDR3 DNA reads TGTGCCAGCAGTCCCGGACAGGGCGCAGAGACCCAGTACTTC. As protein: CASSPGQGAETQYF.

This clonotype has only a few counts. The rearrangement links TRBV5-8 to TRBJ2-1, with 10 bases lining up with TRBD2. Germline assignment: CDR1 SGHTS and CDR2 YDEGEE. J lost 9 bases, V lost 6 bases, and 9 bases had no gene match. This CDR3 contains 14 residues. The DNA of the CDR3 is TGTGCCAGCACCTCGCTAGCGGGAGCGGGTGAGCAGTTCTTC. Amino acids: CASTSLAGAGEQFF.

This clonotype showed up many times. This chain connects TRBV7-9 to TRBJ2-1; TRBD2 aligns across 9 bases. Germline V CDR1 and CDR2: SEHNR, FQNEAQ (reference sequence). Trimming cost V 0 bases and J 2 bases; bases outside gene matches: 5. The CDR3 contains 17 residues. CDR3 nucleotides: TGTGCCAGCAGCTTAGCTAGCGGGGGTTTCCCCTACAATGAGCAGTTCTTC. Protein: CASSLASGGFPYNEQFF.

This clonotype was detected a few times. The chain couples TRBV5-1 to TRBJ1-3; D remains unclear. CDR1 and CDR2 from the germline V gene are SGHRS and YFSETQ. The V gene lost 4 bases and the J gene lost 3 bases, with 11 bases spanning the gap. The CDR3 loop spans 14 amino acids. DNA for the CDR3: TGCGCCAGCAGCGGCCTACCGGATGGAAACACCATATATTTT. Translated, it gives CASSGLPDGNTIYF.

This clonotype has just a few counts. The V gene is TRBV4-3, the J gene TRBJ2-3, with TRBD2 matching 10 bases. With 3 bases clipped from V and 3 bases from J, the junction kept 3 bases outside the gene matches. Germline CDR1 is LGHNA and CDR2 is YSLEER. This CDR3 is built from 15 residues. DNA for the CDR3: TGCGCCAGCAGCCATGAACTAGCGGGGACAGATACGCAGTATTTT. The encoded protein is CASSHELAGTDTQYF.

The chain links TRBV25-1 to TRBJ2-7, with D hard to call. V lost 5 bases and J 10 bases, leaving 12 bases between the germline ends. This CDR3 contains 11 residues. From germline, CDR1 is MGHDK and CDR2 SYGVNS. The CDR3 here is CASSLTGYQYF. The CDR3 DNA sequence: TGTGCCAGCAGTTTAACGGGCTACCAGTACTTC.

This clonotype was counted many times. The chain recombines TRBV5-1 with TRBJ2-1; 8 positions agree with TRBD1. Germline V gene lookup returns CDR1 SGHRS and CDR2 YFSETQ. V lost 3 bases, J lost 2 bases, and 4 bases stayed unmatched. The CDR3 totals 15 residues. The CDR3 DNA sequence: TGCGCCAGCAGCTCCGGGACAGGTCCCTACAATGAGCAGTTCTTC. Protein: CASSSGTGPYNEQFF.

This clonotype was found many times. The chain employs TRBV4-2 and TRBJ2-2; tentative D call: TRBD1 (5 bases). Germline assignment: CDR1 LGHNA and CDR2 YNFKEQ. This CDR3 has 16 amino acids. Trimming left V 0 bases short and J 5 bases short, with 13 bases between. The CDR3 DNA follows: TGTGCCAGCAGCCAAGATCCTGGGGCTTATACCGGGGAGCTGTTTTTT. Translated: CASSQDPGAYTGELFF.

This clonotype was detected only a few times. The V call is TRBV5-6, the J call TRBJ2-1, with D unclear. The ends were cut back, 0 bases at V and 9 bases at J, with 7 bases in the middle. The germline gives CDR1 SGHDT, CDR2 YYEEEE. CDR3 length: 12 residues. The CDR3 DNA is TGTGCCAGCAGCTTGGGGTCGGCTGAGCAGTTCTTC. It specifies CASSLGSAEQFF.

The chain couples TRBV10-2 to TRBJ1-1; perhaps TRBD1 as D (5 bases). With 4 bases removed from V and 6 bases from J, the gap between germline ends came to 15 bases. This CDR3 comprises 14 residues. Looked up from germline, CDR1 is WSHSY and CDR2 is SAAADI. DNA for the CDR3: TGCGCCAGCAGTGGCAGCTTAGGGGTGTCTGAAGCTTTCTTT. Protein product: CASSGSLGVSEAFF.

This clonotype was counted once. The chain is built from TRBV20-1 and TRBJ2-7; possibly TRBD1 or TRBD2 for D (5 bases each). Germline V gene data show CDR1 as DFQATT and CDR2 as SNEGSKA (reference sequence). The CDR3 length is 14 residues. Trimming pared 7 bases from V and 3 bases from J, leaving 19 bases between. The CDR3 DNA sequence: TGCAGTGTTGAGGGCTCCGGGACGAGCTACGAGCAGTACTTC. Translated: CSVEGSGTSYEQYF.

This chain joins TRBV6-5 and TRBJ1-1; D perhaps matches TRBD1 (6 bases). Trimming removed 6 bases at V and 9 bases at J, with 11 bases between. Germline CDR1 reads MNHEY; CDR2 reads SVGAGI. This CDR3 is 11 amino acids long. In DNA, the CDR3 is TGTGCCAGCAGGAGTACAGGGAAAGCTTTCTTT. As protein: CASRSTGKAFF.

This clonotype was detected a few times. V and J are TRBV3-1 and TRBJ2-7; either TRBD1 or TRBD2 may supply D (5 bases each). This CDR3 contains 15 residues. Germline V CDR1 and CDR2: LGHDT, YNNKEL (reference sequence). Trimming removed 4 bases from V and 2 bases from J, with 15 bases in between. DNA of the CDR3: TGTGCCAGCAGCCCGACGGGGACGGATACCTACGAGCAGTACTTC. Its translation is CASSPTGTDTYEQYF.

The rearrangement uses TRBV29-1 and TRBJ2-2; D is undetermined. Germline V lookup: CDR1 SQVTM, CDR2 ANQGSEA. The CDR3 runs to 14 residues. The germline V and J ends were trimmed by 4 bases and 0 bases, with 9 bases remaining between them. The CDR3, as DNA: TGCAGCGTTGGGGTTCTCTCGAACACCGGGGAGCTGTTTTTT. It codes for CSVGVLSNTGELFF.

This clonotype showed up many times. The chain is built from TRBV5-1 and TRBJ2-2; perhaps TRBD1 as D (6 bases). V lost 4 bases and J lost 4, with 17 bases in between. Germline V CDR1 and CDR2: SGHRS, YFSETQ. This CDR3 contains 16 residues. The CDR3 DNA follows: TGCGCCAGCAGCGAGGTTGCAGGGGCTCTCACCGGGGAGCTGTTTTTT. Its translation is CASSEVAGALTGELFF.

This clonotype occurred a few times. The rearrangement links TRBV6-2 or TRBV6-3 to TRBJ2-2; perhaps TRBD1 as D (5 bases). V dropped 6 bases and J dropped 7 bases, with 15 bases sitting between them. Germline CDR1 MNHEY, CDR2 SVGEGT. The CDR3 totals 14 residues. The CDR3: CASSSPRVVGELFF. The CDR3 nucleotides read TGTGCCAGCAGCAGCCCCAGGGTTGTCGGGGAGCTGTTTTTT.

CDR3 in amino acids: CASSIMSTDSNQPQHF. In nucleotides, the CDR3 is TGTGCCAGTAGTATAATGTCCACAGATAGCAATCAGCCCCAGCATTTT. V is TRBV19 and J is TRBJ1-5; D is ambiguous. V was clipped by 2 bases and J by 0 bases, with 11 bases between them. CDR1 LNHDA and CDR2 SQIVND come from the germline V gene (reference sequence). This CDR3 is 16 amino acids long.

This chain joins TRBV11-2 and TRBJ2-2; no clear D. The CDR3 sequence is 13 residues long. With 5 bases removed from V and 7 bases from J, the gap between germline ends came to 11 bases. CDR1 and CDR2 (germline): SGHAT, FQNNGV. The DNA of the CDR3 is TGTGCCAGCAGCCCTCGGAAGGGCGGGGAGCTGTTTTTT. Its protein product is CASSPRKGGELFF.

This clonotype has more than one count but fewer than ten. CDR3 sequence (DNA): TGCGCCAGCAGCTCCGGGACTGACTACAATGAGCAGTTCTTC. Translating gives CASSSGTDYNEQFF. The chain employs TRBV5-1 and TRBJ2-1; perhaps TRBD2 as D (6 bases). CDR3 length: 14 amino acids. With 3 bases removed from V and 3 bases from J, the gap between germline ends came to 10 bases. Germline CDR1 is SGHRS and CDR2 is YFSETQ.

This clonotype was seen repeatedly, ten times or more. V usage is TRBV7-9 and J usage is TRBJ1-1, with a tentative D call TRBD1 (6 bases). Germline V lookup: CDR1 SEHNR, CDR2 FQNEAQ (reference sequence). This CDR3 comprises 15 residues. Trimming took 5 bases from V and 1 from J, leaving 14 bases between them. CDR3 bases: TGTGCCAGCAGCGAAACAGGGACCGGGAACACTGAAGCTTTCTTT. It codes for CASSETGTGNTEAFF.

V gene TRBV6-5 combines with J gene TRBJ2-7; weak D call: TRBD2 (5 bases). V lost 0 bases and J 3 bases, leaving 9 bases between the germline ends. The germline V gene encodes CDR1 MNHEY and CDR2 SVGAGI. This CDR3 contains 14 residues. As DNA, the CDR3 is TGTGCCAGCAGTTACTCGGACCGGGGCTACGAGCAGTACTTC. It codes for CASSYSDRGYEQYF.

The CDR3 sequence is CASTPSPTSGANVLTF. The CDR3 DNA reads as TGCGCCAGCACCCCCTCCCCTACCTCTGGGGCCAACGTCCTGACTTTC. The chain combines TRBV5-1 with TRBJ2-6; D remains ambiguous. The CDR3 runs to 16 residues. The germline CDR1 and CDR2 sequences are SGHRS and YFSETQ. Trimming took off 6 bases at V and 0 bases at J, with 13 bases between the two ends.

This clonotype was counted only a few times. The V gene is TRBV7-9, the J gene TRBJ1-2; possible D gene TRBD1, 5 bases. CDR3 length: 15 residues. Germline CDR1 is SEHNR and CDR2 is FQNEAQ (reference sequence). V was shortened by 5 bases and J by 0 bases, with 13 bases between the two germline ends. The CDR3 protein is CASSPRDEANYGYTF. DNA for the CDR3: TGTGCCAGCAGCCCTCGGGACGAAGCTAACTATGGCTACACCTTC. Full variable domain (outside the CDR3, taken from reference TRBV7-9 and TRBJ1-2): DTGVSQNPRHKITKRGQNVTFRCDPISEHNRLYWYRQTLGQGPEFLTYFQNEAQLEKSRLLSDRFSAERPKGSFSTLEIQRTEQGDSAMYLCASSPRDEANYGYTFGSGTRLTVV.

This clonotype was seen a few times. The chain has TRBV4-1 and TRBJ2-5; D ambiguous. Deletions cut 0 bases from V and 2 bases from J, with 10 bases between. This CDR3 region has 15 residues. The germline V gene encodes CDR1 MGHRA and CDR2 YSYEKL. The CDR3 region is CASSQDDLGQETQYF. Here the CDR3 DNA reads TGCGCCAGCAGCCAAGATGATCTAGGGCAAGAGACCCAGTACTTC.

The chain links TRBV2 to TRBJ1-5; TRBD1 might be the D (5 bases). The CDR3 sequence is 15 residues long. The V and J ends lost 10 bases and 0 bases respectively, with 16 bases between them. Germline CDR1 SNHLY, CDR2 FYNNEI. The CDR3 protein is CAISDTLDSNQPQHF. CDR3 nucleotides: TGTGCCATTTCGGACACGCTCGATAGCAATCAGCCCCAGCATTTT.

This clonotype was seen more than once but under ten times. The chain uses TRBV18 and TRBJ1-1, with D perhaps TRBD1 (6 bases). Trimming took 3 bases from V and 3 from J, leaving 17 bases between them. There are 16 residues in the CDR3. Germline CDR1 reads KGHSH; CDR2 reads LQKENI. This CDR3 is CASSPDINREYTEAFF. DNA for the CDR3: TGTGCCAGCTCACCTGATATAAACAGGGAGTACACTGAAGCTTTCTTT.

This clonotype turned up a few times. V usage is TRBV20-1 and J usage is TRBJ2-5; D ambiguous. Trimming took off 5 bases at V and 6 bases at J, with 19 bases between the two ends. The CDR3 totals 14 residues. Germline CDR1 reads DFQATT; CDR2 reads SNEGSKA (reference sequence). This CDR3 reads CSAPPGLTFQTQYF. The CDR3 region has the DNA TGCAGTGCTCCTCCGGGCCTTACCTTCCAGACCCAGTACTTC.